This T cell receptor beta chain originates from a study of spatial heterogeneity in lung cancer. Study-wide results and limits: Among blood samples, ubiquitous expanded tumor TCRs appeared more at resection than at follow-up.

TCRdb analysed the 5' RACE reads with MiXCR anew, one entry per CDR3 protein. Among around 8,000 distinct CDR3 sequences listed, over 7% were seen once. Germline V gene data show CDR1 as SQVTM and CDR2 as ANQGSEA. The CDR3 spans 17 residues. Trimming removed 0 bases from V and 0 bases from J, with 15 bases in between. Time point noted: sample taken at primary tumor resection. In its sample, this clonotype ranks as medium-sized. The antigen is not known. The chain uses TRBV29-1 and TRBJ2-1; perhaps TRBD2 as D (6 bases). The specimen comprised PBMCs, sampled at surgery. This TCR came from a male donor with early-stage non-small cell lung cancer. Here the CDR3 reads CSVEEKEGLHSYNEQFF. DNA for the CDR3: TGCAGCGTTGAAGAAAAGGAGGGATTACACTCCTACAATGAGCAGTTCTTC.